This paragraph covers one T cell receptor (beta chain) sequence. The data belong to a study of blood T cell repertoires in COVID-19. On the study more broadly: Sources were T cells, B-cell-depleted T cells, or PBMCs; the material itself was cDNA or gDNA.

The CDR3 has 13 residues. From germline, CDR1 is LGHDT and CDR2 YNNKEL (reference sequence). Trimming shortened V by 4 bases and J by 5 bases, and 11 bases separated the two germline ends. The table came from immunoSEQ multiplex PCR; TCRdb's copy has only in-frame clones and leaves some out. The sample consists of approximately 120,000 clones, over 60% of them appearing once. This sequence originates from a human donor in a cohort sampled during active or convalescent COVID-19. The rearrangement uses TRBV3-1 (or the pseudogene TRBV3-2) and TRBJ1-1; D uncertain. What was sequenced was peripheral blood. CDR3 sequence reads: CASSPRGNTEAFF. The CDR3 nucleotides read TGTGCCAGCAGCCCCCGAGGGAATACTGAAGCTTTCTTT.